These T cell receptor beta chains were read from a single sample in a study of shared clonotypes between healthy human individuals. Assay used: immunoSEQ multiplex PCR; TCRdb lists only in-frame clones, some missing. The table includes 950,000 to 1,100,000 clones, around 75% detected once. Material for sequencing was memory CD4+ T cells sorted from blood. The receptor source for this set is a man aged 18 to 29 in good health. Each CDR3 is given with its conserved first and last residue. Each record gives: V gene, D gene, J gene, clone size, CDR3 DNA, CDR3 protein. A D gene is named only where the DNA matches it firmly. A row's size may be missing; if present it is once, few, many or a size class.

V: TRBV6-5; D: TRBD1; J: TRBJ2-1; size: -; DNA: TGTGCCACCCAAAGGGGACAGGGGATCAATGAGCAGTTCTTC; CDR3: CATQRGQGINEQFF
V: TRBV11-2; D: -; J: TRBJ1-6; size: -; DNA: TGTGCCAGCAGCTTAGGGGCAGGGCCACCCCTCCACTTT; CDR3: CASSLGAGPPLHF
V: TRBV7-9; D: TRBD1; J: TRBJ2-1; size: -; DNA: TGTGCCAGCAGCCGACAGGGGTCCACCTACAATGAGCAGTTCTTC; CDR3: CASSRQGSTYNEQFF
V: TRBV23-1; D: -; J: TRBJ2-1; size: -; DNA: TGCGCCAGCAGTCAATCACCTTCGGCGGGGTATTTCGATGAGCAGTTCTTC; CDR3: CASSQSPSAGYFDEQFF
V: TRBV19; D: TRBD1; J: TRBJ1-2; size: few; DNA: TGTGCCAGTAGTTCCCCCAAGGACAGGTTCTTCTATGGCTACACCTTC; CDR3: CASSSPKDRFFYGYTF
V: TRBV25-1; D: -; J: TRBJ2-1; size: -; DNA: TGTGCCTCCCGGGGGATCGACAATGAGCAGTTCTTC; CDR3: CASRGIDNEQFF
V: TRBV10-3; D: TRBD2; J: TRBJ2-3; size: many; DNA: TGTGCCATCAGTGAGTCTTGGACTAGCGGGGGGGATACGCAGTATTTT; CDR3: CAISESWTSGGDTQYF
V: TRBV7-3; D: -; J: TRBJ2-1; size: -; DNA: TGTGCCAGCAGCTTTTCCGGGAATTACAATGAGCAGTTCTTC; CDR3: CASSFSGNYNEQFF
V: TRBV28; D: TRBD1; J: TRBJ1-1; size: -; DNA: TGTGCCAGCAGGATCGGGACAGTGAACACTGAAGCTTTCTTT; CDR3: CASRIGTVNTEAFF
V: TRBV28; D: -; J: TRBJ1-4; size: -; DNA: TGTGCCAGCAGAGTTCCGGGGGCGGCTGAAAAACTGTTTTTT; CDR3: CASRVPGAAEKLFF
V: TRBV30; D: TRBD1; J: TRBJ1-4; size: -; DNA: TGTGCCTGGAGTAGGGACAGTTTAAATGAAAAACTGTTTTTT; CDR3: CAWSRDSLNEKLFF
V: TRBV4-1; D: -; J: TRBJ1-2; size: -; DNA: TGCGCCAGCAGCGACATCCTATGGTCTGTAACGACCAACACCTTC; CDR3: CASSDILWSVTTNTF
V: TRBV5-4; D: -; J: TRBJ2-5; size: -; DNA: TGTGCCAGCAGCTACCCGGGGATGCAAGAGACCCAGTACTTC; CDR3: CASSYPGMQETQYF
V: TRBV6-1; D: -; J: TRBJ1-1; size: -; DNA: TGTGCCAGCAGTGAAGCGCCGGGGTTAAACACTGAAGCTTTCTTT; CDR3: CASSEAPGLNTEAFF